The 4 T cell receptor beta chains reported below all come from one sample, sequenced in a study of T-cell memory formation after mild COVID-19. TCRdb re-called the 5' RACE reads with MiXCR, one entry per CDR3 protein. Of around 470,000 distinct CDR3 sequences in the sample, 20% were seen once. Sequences were obtained from PBMCs or a T cell subset sorted from them (not recorded which). These receptors were taken from an adult woman who had mild COVID-19 (a few samples of this study predate the infection). Cell type and time point are not known.

This clonotype was picked up a small number of times. The V and J genes are TRBV7-6 and TRBJ1-3; maybe TRBD1 (5 bases). This CDR3 has 18 residues. Germline loops: CDR1 SGHVS, CDR2 FNYEAQ. Trimming pared 4 bases from V and 0 bases from J, leaving 19 bases between. This CDR3 reads CASSSLNGTRSSGNTIYF. CDR3 in DNA: TGTGCCAGCAGCTCCCTCAACGGGACGCGCAGCTCTGGAAACACCATATATTTT.

Ten or more counts support this clonotype. The rearrangement links TRBV5-4 to TRBJ2-5; TRBD1 aligns across 8 bases. Per the germline V gene, CDR1 is SGHNT and CDR2 is YYREEE (reference sequence). The CDR3 is 13 residues long. Losses at the gene ends were 4 bases for V and 4 bases for J; bases not matched to a gene: 3. The CDR3 DNA reads TGTGCCAGCAGCATTGGACAGGGAGAGACCCAGTACTTC. As protein: CASSIGQGETQYF.

This chain connects TRBV7-2 to TRBJ2-1; D is unclear. This CDR3 has 14 amino acids. Looked up from germline, CDR1 is SGHTA and CDR2 is FQGNSA. V lost 0 bases, J lost 6 bases, and 9 bases lay in between. The CDR3 nucleotides are TGTGCCAGCAGCTTAGCCCTAGTCAGCAATGAGCAGTTCTTC. Protein product: CASSLALVSNEQFF. The whole variable domain, filled in from reference TRBV7-2 and TRBJ2-1, reads GAGVSQSPSNKVTEKGKDVELRCDPISGHTALYWYRQSLGQGLEFLIYFQGNSAPDKSGLPSDRFSAERTGGSVSTLTIQRTQQEDSAVYLCASSLALVSNEQFFGPGTRLTVL.

The rearrangement links TRBV9 to TRBJ2-3, with 8 nucleotides matching TRBD2. J gave up 2 bases and V 0 bases, and 2 bases lay outside the gene matches. CDR3 length: 15 residues. From germline, CDR1 is SGDLS and CDR2 YYNGEE. The DNA for the CDR3 is TGTGCCAGCAGCGTAGGAGCGGGGGTCACAGATACGCAGTATTTT. It is translated as CASSVGAGVTDTQYF.